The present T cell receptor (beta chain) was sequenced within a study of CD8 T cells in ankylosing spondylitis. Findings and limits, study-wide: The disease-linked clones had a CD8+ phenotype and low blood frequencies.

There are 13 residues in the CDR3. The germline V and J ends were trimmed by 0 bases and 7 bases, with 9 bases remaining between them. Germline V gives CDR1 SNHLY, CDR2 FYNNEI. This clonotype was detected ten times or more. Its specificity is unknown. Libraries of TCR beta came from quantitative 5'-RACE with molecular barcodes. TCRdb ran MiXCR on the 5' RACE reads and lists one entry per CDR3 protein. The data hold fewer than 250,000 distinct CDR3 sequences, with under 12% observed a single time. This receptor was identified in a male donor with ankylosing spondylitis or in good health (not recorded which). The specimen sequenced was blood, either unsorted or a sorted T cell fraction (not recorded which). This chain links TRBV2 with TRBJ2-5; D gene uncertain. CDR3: CASSEAGWGTQYF. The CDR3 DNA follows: TGTGCCAGCAGTGAAGCGGGGTGGGGGACCCAGTACTTC.